This T cell receptor (beta chain) was sequenced during a study of blood T cell repertoires in COVID-19. Original data processing: Estimated nucleated cell counts came from reference gene primer amplification. Produced via immunoSEQ multiplex PCR; TCRdb's table is partial and in-frame only. That table is the source of V, J and clone size, and D and trimming were worked out from the DNA. The data show tens of thousands of clones, with 80% to 90% seen just once and 3% to 5% held by the top ten. Trimming removed 4 bases from V and 0 bases from J, with 13 bases in between. This CDR3 has 16 residues. Looked up from germline, CDR1 is SNHLY and CDR2 is FYNNEI.

The gene calls are TRBV2 and TRBJ2-1, with D tentatively TRBD2 (5 bases). The sequence came from a man aged 35 to 55 with COVID-19, enrolled during active disease. Sequenced: peripheral blood. The CDR3 is CASSALALSSYNEQFF. The CDR3 DNA reads TGTGCCAGCAGTGCATTAGCGCTAAGCTCCTACAATGAGCAGTTCTTC.